This T cell receptor beta chain was captured in a study of T-cell memory formation after mild COVID-19. Study-level information: Among the donors, TCR clusters were largely specific to each donor. Whole-study findings and limits: Clones contracting day 15 to 85 were balanced CD4/CD8; later expanders leaned CD4+. Of the contracting clones, CD4+ ones lay mainly in CM and EM, and CD8+ ones in EMRA.

TCRdb re-called the 5' RACE reads through MiXCR, storing one row per CDR3 protein. This sample has approximately 560,000 distinct CDR3 sequences, with 17% found just once. As concerns this clonotype: What it recognizes is unknown.

The germline gives CDR1 ENHRY, CDR2 SYGVKD. There are 15 residues in the CDR3. V shed 5 bases, J shed 4 bases, and the junction held 3 bases outside the gene matches. Source material: PBMCs or a T cell subset sorted from them (not recorded which). This chain links TRBV10-3 with TRBJ2-1; 12 bases match TRBD2. This clonotype was obtained from an adult woman who had mild COVID-19 (a few samples of this study predate the infection). Cell type and time point are not known. Here the CDR3 DNA reads TGTGCCATCAGTCCCGGGACTAGCGGGTACAATGAGCAGTTCTTC. Residues: CAISPGTSGYNEQFF.